Here is one T cell receptor beta chain with its context. Its antigen is undetermined. Primers for the PCR totalled 60 Vbeta and 13 Jbeta. Produced via immunoSEQ multiplex PCR; TCRdb's table is partial and in-frame only. Here the sample spans fewer than 110,000 clones, more than 75% being singletons. This sample stems from a study of cytomegalovirus exposure and HLA in healthy donors. General study points: The study labeled roughly 160 TCR beta chains cytomegalovirus-associated. HLA alleles showed associations with 16,951 TCR beta sequences in a later analysis, at a 0.05 false discovery rate.

This CDR3 comprises 15 residues. J lost 12 bases, V lost 0 bases, and 7 bases had no gene match. CDR1 MNHEY and CDR2 SVGAGI come from the germline V gene. This receptor was taken from a woman aged 18-30 years in good health and CMV-seropositive. The sample comprised PBMCs. The genes are TRBV6-5 and TRBJ2-3; 12 bases are shared with TRBD2. CDR3 sequence: CASSYSTSGGPNQYF. As DNA, the CDR3 is TGTGCCAGCAGTTACTCGACTAGCGGGGGCCCCAATCAGTATTTT.